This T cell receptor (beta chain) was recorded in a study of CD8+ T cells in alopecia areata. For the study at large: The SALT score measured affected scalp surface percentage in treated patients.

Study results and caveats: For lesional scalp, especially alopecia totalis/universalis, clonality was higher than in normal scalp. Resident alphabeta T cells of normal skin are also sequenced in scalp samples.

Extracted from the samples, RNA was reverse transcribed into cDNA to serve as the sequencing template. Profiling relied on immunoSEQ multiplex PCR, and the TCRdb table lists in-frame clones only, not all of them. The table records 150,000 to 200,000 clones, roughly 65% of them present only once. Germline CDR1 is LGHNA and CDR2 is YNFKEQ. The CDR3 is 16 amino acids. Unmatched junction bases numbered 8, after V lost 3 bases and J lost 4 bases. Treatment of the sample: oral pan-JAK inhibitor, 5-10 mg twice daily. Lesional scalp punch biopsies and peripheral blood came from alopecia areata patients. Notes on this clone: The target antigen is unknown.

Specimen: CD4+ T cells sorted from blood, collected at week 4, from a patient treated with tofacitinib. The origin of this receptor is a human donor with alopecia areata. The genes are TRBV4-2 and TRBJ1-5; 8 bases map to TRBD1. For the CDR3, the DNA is TGTGCCAGCAGCCAGGGTGGACAGGGTCAAAATCAGCCCCAGCATTTT. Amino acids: CASSQGGQGQNQPQHF.